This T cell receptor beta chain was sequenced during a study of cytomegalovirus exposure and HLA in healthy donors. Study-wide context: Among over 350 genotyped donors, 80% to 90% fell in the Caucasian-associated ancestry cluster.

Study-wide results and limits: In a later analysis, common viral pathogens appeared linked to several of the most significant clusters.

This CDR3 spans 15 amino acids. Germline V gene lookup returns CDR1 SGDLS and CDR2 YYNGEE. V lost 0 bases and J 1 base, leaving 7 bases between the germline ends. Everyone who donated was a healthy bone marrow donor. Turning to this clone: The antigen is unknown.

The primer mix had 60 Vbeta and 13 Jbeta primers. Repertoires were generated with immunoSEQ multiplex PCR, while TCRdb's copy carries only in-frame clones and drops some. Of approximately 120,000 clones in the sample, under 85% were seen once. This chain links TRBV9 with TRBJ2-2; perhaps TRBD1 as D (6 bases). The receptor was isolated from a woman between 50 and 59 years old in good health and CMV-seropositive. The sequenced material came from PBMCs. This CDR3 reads CASSVAGVNTGELFF. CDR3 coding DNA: TGTGCCAGCAGCGTAGCAGGGGTGAACACCGGGGAGCTGTTTTTT. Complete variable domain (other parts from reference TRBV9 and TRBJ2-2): DSGVTQTPKHLITATGQRVTLRCSPRSGDLSVYWYQQSLDQGLQFLIQYYNGEERAKGNILERFSAQQFPDLHSELNLSSLELGDSALYFCASSVAGVNTGELFFGEGSRLTVL.